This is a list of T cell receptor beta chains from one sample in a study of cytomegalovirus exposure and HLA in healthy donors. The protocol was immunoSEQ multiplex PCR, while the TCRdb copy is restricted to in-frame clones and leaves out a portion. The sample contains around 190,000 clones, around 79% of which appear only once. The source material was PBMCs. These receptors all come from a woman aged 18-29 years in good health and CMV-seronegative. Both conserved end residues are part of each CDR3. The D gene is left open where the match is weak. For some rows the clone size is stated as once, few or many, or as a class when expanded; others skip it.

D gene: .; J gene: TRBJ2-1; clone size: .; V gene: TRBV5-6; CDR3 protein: CASSLGQVSYNEQFF; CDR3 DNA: TGTGCCAGCAGCTTGGGACAGGTCTCCTACAATGAGCAGTTCTTC
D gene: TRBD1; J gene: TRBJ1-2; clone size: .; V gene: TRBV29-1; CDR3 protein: CSVEPSGQGLVGYTF; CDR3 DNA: TGCAGCGTTGAACCCTCAGGACAGGGTCTTGTTGGCTACACCTTC
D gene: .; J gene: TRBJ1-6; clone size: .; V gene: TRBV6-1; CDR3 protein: CASSGGVSSPLHF; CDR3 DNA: TGTGCCAGCAGTGGGGGGGTAAGCTCACCCCTCCACTTT
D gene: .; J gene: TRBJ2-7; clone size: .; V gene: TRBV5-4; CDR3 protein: CASSPSQFTGESEQYF; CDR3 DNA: TGTGCCAGCAGCCCGTCCCAATTTACAGGTGAAAGTGAGCAGTACTTC
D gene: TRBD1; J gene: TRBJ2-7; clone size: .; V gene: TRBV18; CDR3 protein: CASSPDRAPYEQYF; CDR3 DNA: TGTGCCAGCTCCCCGGACAGGGCCCCCTACGAGCAGTACTTC
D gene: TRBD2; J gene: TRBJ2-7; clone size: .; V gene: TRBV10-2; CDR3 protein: CASTTSGGSYEQYF; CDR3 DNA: TGCGCCAGCACTACTAGCGGGGGTTCCTACGAGCAGTACTTC
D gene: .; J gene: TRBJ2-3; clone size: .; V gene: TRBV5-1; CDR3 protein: CASSSNRQSPSTDTQYF; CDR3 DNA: TGCGCCAGCAGCTCTAACCGACAGTCGCCTAGCACAGATACGCAGTATTTT
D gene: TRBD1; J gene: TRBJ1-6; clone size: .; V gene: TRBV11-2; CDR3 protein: CASSLDGWDRDRDSPLHF; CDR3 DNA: TGTGCCAGCAGCTTAGATGGGTGGGACAGGGACAGGGATTCACCCCTCCACTTT
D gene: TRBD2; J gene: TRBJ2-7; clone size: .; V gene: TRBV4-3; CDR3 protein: CASSQAWGLGGGSLYF; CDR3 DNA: TGCGCCAGCAGCCAAGCATGGGGGCTGGGCGGGGGGTCGCTGTACTTC
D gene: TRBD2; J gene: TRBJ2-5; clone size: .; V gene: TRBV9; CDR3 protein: CASSSRTSGGGETQYF; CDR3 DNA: TGTGCCAGCAGCTCCCGGACTAGCGGGGGGGGTGAGACCCAGTACTTC
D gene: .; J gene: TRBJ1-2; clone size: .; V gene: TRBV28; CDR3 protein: CASSLAGAYYGYTF; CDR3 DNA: TGTGCCAGCAGTTTGGCAGGGGCCTACTATGGCTACACCTTC
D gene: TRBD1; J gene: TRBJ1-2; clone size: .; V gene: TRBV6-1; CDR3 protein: CASSEGDRNYGYTF; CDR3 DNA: TGTGCCAGCAGCGAAGGGGACAGAAACTATGGCTACACCTTC
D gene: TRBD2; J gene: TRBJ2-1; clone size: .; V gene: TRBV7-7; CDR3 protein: CASSITGTNNEQFF; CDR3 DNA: TGTGCCAGCAGCATAACCGGGACTAACAATGAGCAGTTCTTC
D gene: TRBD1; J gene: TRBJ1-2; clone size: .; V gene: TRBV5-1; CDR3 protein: CASSLVGQGVTGYTF; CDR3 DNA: TGCGCCAGCAGCTTGGTGGGACAGGGAGTAACGGGCTACACCTTC
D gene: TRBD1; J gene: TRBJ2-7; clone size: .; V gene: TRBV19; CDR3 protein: CASSAGGSYEQYF; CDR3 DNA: TGTGCCAGTTCCGCAGGGGGATCCTACGAGCAGTACTTC
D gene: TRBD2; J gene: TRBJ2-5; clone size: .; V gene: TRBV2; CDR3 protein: CASSPLAGGQETQYF; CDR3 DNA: TGTGCCAGCAGTCCGCTAGCGGGGGGGCAAGAGACCCAGTACTTC
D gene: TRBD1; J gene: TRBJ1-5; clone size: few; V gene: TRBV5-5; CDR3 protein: CASSRQGNMGNQPQHF; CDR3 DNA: TGTGCCAGCAGCCGACAGGGAAATATGGGCAATCAGCCCCAGCATTTT
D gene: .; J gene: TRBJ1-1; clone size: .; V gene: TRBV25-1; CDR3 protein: CASSDHLGHVEAFF; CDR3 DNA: TGTGCCAGCAGTGACCACCTCGGACACGTCGAAGCTTTCTTT
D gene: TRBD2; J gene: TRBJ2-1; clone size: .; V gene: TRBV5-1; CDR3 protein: CASSSGTSGSYNEQFF; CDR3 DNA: TGCGCCAGCAGCTCCGGGACTAGCGGATCCTACAATGAGCAGTTCTTC
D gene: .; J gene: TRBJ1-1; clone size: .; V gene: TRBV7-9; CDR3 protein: CASSLVPVNTEAFF; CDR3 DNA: TGTGCCAGCAGCTTAGTCCCAGTGAACACTGAAGCTTTCTTT
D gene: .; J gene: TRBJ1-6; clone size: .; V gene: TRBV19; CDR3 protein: CASSTQGIQGVGNNSPLHF; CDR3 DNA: TGTGCCAGTAGTACCCAAGGGATTCAAGGAGTCGGGAATAATTCACCCCTCCACTTT
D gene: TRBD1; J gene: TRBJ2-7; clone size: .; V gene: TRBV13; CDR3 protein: CASSQQRDRGVHEQYF; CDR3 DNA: TGTGCCAGCAGCCAACAGAGGGACAGGGGAGTCCACGAGCAGTACTTC
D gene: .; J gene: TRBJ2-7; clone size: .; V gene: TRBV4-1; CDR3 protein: CASSQVALLVYEQYF; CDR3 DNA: TGCGCCAGCAGCCAAGTAGCGCTTCTAGTCTACGAGCAGTACTTC
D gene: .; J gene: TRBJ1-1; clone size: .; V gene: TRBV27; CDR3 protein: CASSLLGKNTEAFF; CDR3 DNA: TGTGCCAGCAGTTTGTTGGGCAAGAACACTGAAGCTTTCTTT
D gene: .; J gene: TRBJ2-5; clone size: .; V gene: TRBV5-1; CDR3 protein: CASSLGAGRETQYF; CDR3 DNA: TGCGCCAGCAGCTTGGGGGCAGGTCGGGAGACCCAGTACTTC
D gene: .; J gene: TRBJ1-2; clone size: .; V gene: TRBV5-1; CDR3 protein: CASSLGGLSQGRRGYTF; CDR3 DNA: TGCGCCAGCAGCTTGGGGGGCTTGAGTCAGGGGCGTCGTGGCTACACCTTC
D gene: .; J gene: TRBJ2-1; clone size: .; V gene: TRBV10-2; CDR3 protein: CASRAMGHNNGNEQFF; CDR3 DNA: TGCGCCAGCAGGGCTATGGGACATAACAACGGGAATGAGCAGTTCTTC
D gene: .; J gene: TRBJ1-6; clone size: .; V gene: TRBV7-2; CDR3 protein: CASSSFLRPLHF; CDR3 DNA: TGTGCCAGCAGCTCGTTCCTTAGACCCCTCCACTTT
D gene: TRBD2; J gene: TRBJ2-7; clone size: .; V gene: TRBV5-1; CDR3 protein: CASSLIGGGVSYEQYF; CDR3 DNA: TGCGCCAGCAGCTTGATCGGGGGGGGCGTGAGCTACGAGCAGTACTTC
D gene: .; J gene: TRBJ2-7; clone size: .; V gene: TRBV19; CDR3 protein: CASSIRRGSSYEQYF; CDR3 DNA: TGTGCCAGTAGTATTCGGAGAGGGAGCTCCTACGAGCAGTACTTC
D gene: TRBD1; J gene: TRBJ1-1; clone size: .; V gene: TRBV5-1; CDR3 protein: CASSEDRGGTEAFF; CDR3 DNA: TGCGCCAGCAGCGAAGACAGGGGCGGCACTGAAGCTTTCTTT
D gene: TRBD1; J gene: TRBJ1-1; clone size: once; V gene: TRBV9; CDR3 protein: CASSPGTGNTEAFF; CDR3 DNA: TGTGCCAGCAGCCCCGGGACAGGGAACACTGAAGCTTTCTTT
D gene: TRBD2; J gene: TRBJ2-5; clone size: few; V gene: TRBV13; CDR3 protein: CASSLGLLQRGFPETQYF; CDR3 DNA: TGTGCCAGCAGCTTAGGCCTTCTACAGCGGGGTTTCCCAGAGACCCAGTACTTC
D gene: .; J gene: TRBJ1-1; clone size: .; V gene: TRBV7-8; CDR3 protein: CASSLAIQAAEAFF; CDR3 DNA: TGTGCCAGCAGCTTGGCTATTCAGGCCGCTGAAGCTTTCTTT
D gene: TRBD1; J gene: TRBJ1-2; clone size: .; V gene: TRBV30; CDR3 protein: CAWGRTGGDGYTF; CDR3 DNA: TGTGCCTGGGGTAGAACAGGGGGTGATGGCTACACCTTC
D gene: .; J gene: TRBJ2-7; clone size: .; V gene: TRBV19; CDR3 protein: CASSSILMGQADYEQYF; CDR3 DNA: TGTGCCAGTAGTAGTATACTGATGGGGCAGGCGGACTACGAGCAGTACTTC
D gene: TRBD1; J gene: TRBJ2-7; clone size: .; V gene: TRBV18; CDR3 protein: CASSPTGQTSYEQYF; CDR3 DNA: TGTGCCAGCTCTCCGACGGGACAGACCTCCTACGAGCAGTACTTC
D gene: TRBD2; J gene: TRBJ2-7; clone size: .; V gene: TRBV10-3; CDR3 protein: CAISESPRLAGAYEQYF; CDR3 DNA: TGTGCCATCAGTGAGTCCCCCCGACTAGCGGGGGCCTACGAGCAGTACTTC
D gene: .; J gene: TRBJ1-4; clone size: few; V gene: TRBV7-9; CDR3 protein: CASSLAQNSNEKLFF; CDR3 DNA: TGTGCCAGCAGCTTAGCTCAAAACTCTAATGAAAAACTGTTTTTT
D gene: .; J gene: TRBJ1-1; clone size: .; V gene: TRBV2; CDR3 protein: CASRYETGINTEAFF; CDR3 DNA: TGTGCCAGCAGGTACGAAACAGGGATTAACACTGAAGCTTTCTTT
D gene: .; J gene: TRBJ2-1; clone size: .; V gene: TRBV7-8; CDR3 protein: CASSLGAGVYNEQFF; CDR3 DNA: TGTGCCAGCAGCTTGGGGGCGGGGGTTTACAATGAGCAGTTCTTC
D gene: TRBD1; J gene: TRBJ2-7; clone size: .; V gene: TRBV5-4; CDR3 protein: CASSTDRGGPSEQYF; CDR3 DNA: TGTGCCAGCAGCACCGACAGGGGAGGTCCTAGCGAGCAGTACTTC
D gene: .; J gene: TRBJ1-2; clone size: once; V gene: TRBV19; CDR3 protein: CASRDTNYGYTF; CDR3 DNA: TGTGCCAGTAGGGACACTAACTATGGCTACACCTTC
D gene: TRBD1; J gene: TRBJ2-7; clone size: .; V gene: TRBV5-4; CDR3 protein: CASSLGTGGNEQYF; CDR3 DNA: TGTGCCAGCAGCTTAGGGACAGGGGGGAACGAGCAGTACTTC
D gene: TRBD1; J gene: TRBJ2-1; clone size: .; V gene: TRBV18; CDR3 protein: CASSSGTGNYNEQFF; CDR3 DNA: TGTGCCAGCTCATCCGGGACAGGGAACTACAATGAGCAGTTCTTC
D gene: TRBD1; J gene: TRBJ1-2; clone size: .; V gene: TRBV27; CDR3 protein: CASRAGGYGYTF; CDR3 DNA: TGTGCCAGCAGGGCAGGGGGCTATGGCTACACCTTC
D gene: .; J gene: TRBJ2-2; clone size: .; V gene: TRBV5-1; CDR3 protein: CASSGYTGDTGELFF; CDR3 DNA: TGCGCCAGCAGCGGGTATACAGGAGACACCGGGGAGCTGTTTTTT
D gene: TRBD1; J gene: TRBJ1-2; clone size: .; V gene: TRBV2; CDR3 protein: CARTGQGGTINYGYTF; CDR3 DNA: TGTGCCAGAACGGGACAGGGAGGCACAATTAACTATGGCTACACCTTC
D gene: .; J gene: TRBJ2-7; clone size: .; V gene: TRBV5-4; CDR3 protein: CASSPPPTTLGNYEQYF; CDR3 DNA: TGTGCCAGCAGCCCCCCGCCGACTACTCTGGGAAATTACGAGCAGTACTTC
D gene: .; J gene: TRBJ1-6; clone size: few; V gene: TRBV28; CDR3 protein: CASSPSDNSPLHF; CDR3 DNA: TGTGCCAGCAGCCCCTCTGATAATTCACCCCTCCACTTT
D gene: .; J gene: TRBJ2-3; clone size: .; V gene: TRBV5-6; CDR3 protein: CASTPGPGRAMDTQYF; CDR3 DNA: TGTGCCAGCACCCCTGGGCCGGGAAGGGCGATGGATACGCAGTATTTT
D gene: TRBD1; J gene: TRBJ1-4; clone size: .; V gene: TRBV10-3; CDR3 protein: CAIKDREEKLFF; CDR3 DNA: TGTGCCATCAAAGACAGGGAGGAAAAACTGTTTTTT
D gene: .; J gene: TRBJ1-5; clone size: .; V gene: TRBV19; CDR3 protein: CASMVNTGRGNQPQHF; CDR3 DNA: TGTGCCAGTATGGTAAATACAGGTCGCGGCAATCAGCCCCAGCATTTT
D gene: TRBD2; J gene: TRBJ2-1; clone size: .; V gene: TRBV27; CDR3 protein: CASSLSSGSSYNEQFF; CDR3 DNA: TGTGCCAGCAGTCTCTCTAGCGGGAGCTCCTACAATGAGCAGTTCTTC